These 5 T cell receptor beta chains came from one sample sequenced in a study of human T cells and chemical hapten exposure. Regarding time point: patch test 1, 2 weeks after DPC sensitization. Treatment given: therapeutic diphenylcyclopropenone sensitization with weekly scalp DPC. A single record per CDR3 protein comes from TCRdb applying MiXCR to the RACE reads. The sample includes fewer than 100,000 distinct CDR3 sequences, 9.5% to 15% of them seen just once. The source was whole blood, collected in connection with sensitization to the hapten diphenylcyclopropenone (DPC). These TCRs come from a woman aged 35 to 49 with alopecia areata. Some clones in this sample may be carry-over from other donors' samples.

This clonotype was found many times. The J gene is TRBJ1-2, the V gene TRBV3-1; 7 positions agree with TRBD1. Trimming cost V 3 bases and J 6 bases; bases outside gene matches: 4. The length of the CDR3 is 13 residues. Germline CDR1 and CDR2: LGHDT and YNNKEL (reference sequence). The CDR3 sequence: CASSQGQRDGYTF. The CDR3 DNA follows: TGTGCCAGCAGCCAGGGACAGAGGGATGGCTACACCTTC. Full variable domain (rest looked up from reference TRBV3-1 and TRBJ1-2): DTAVSQTPKYLVTQMGNDKSIKCEQNLGHDTMYWYKQDSKKFLKIMFSYNNKELIINETVPNRFSPKSPDKAHLNLHINSLELGDSAVYFCASSQGQRDGYTFGSGTRLTVV.

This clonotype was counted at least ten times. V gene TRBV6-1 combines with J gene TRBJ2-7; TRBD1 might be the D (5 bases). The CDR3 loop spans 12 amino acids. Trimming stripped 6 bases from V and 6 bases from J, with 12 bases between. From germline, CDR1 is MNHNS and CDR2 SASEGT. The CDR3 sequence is CASRAQVTEQYF. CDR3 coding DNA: TGTGCCAGCAGAGCACAGGTAACCGAGCAGTACTTC.

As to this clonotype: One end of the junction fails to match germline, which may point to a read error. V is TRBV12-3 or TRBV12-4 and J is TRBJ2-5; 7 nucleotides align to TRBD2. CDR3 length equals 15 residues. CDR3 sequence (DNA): TGTGCCAGCAGTCGGAGCGGGAACCCGGGGGAGACCCGGTACTTC. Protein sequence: CASSRSGNPGETRYF.

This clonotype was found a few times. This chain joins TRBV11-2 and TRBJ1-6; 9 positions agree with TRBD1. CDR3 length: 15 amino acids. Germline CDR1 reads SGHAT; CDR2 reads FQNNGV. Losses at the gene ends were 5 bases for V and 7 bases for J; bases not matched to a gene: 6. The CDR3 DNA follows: TGTGCCAGCAGCCACGTGGACAGGGGCAATTCACCCCTCCACTTT. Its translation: CASSHVDRGNSPLHF.

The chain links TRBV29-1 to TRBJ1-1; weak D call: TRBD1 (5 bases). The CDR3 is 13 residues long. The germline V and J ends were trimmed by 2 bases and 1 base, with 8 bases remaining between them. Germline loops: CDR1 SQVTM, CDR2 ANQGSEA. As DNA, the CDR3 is TGCAGCGTTGAAACAGGCGCGAACACTGAAGCTTTCTTT. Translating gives CSVETGANTEAFF. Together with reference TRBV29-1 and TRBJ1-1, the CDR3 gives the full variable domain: SAVISQKPSRDICQRGTSLTIQCQVDSQVTMMFWYRQQPGQSLTLIATANQGSEATYESGFVIDKFPISRPNLTFSTLTVSNMSPEDSSIYLCSVETGANTEAFFGQGTRLTVV.